Each of the 20 T cell receptor beta chains below was sequenced from the same sample in a study of blood T cell repertoires in COVID-19 (TCRdb year 2020). Library construction relied on the immunoSEQ multiplex PCR assay. TCRdb obtained this table from immuneACCESS and retained in-frame rearrangements with V and J assigned. These tables miss some clones; where compared with another copy, unresolved V genes account for less than half of the shortfall, and the remainder is unexplained. The sample table lists 230,000 or so clones, roughly 87% of them with a count of one. The top ten clones comprise about 2% of the sample. The sample taken for sequencing was peripheral blood. The receptors stem from a man between 35 and 55 years old with active or convalescent COVID-19.

This chain joins TRBV18 and TRBJ2-7, with D perhaps matching TRBD2 (5 bases). This CDR3 has 14 residues. With 4 bases removed from V and 0 bases from J, the gap between germline ends came to 10 bases. From germline, CDR1 is KGHSH and CDR2 LQKENI. CDR3 sequence (DNA): TGTGCCAGCTCACACGGGGATTTCTCCTACGAGCAGTACTTC. Protein sequence: CASSHGDFSYEQYF.

The chain links TRBV19 to TRBJ1-2, with D perhaps TRBD1 (6 bases). Per germline, CDR1 LNHDA and CDR2 SQIVND (reference sequence). V lost 6 bases and J lost 6, with 14 bases in between. The CDR3 runs 13 residues. The CDR3 DNA is TGTGCCAGTAGGCTAGGGGGTCTGGATGGCTACACCTTC. Its protein product is CASRLGGLDGYTF. The whole variable domain, filled in from reference TRBV19 and TRBJ1-2, reads DGGITQSPKYLFRKEGQNVTLSCEQNLNHDAMYWYRQDPGQGLRLIYYSQIVNDFQKGDIAEGYSVSREKKESFPLTVTSAQKNPTAFYLCASRLGGLDGYTFGSGTRLTVV.

The chain combines TRBV2 with TRBJ1-2, with TRBD1 as a possible D gene (5 bases). The germline gives CDR1 SNHLY, CDR2 FYNNEI. Trimming pared 8 bases from V and 4 bases from J, leaving 17 bases between. CDR3 length equals 14 residues. As DNA, the CDR3 is TGTGCCAGCGCTTTGGCAGGGTCGCTCTATGGCTACACCTTC. Protein sequence: CASALAGSLYGYTF.

CDR3 nucleotide sequence: TGTGCCACCAGCAGAGGGGCCAAGTACGAGCAGTACTTC. Translation gives CATSRGAKYEQYF. This chain links TRBV15 with TRBJ2-7; D remains unclear. Per the germline V gene, CDR1 is LNHNV and CDR2 is YYDKDF (reference sequence). This CDR3 comprises 13 residues. V dropped 1 base and J dropped 4 bases, with 8 bases sitting between them.

The chain recombines TRBV6-6 with TRBJ1-1, with 8 bases fitting TRBD1. The CDR3 has 17 residues. V dropped 5 bases and J dropped 4; count of bases not matched to a gene: 15. The germline V gene encodes CDR1 MNHNY and CDR2 SVGAGI (reference sequence). CDR3 nucleotide sequence: TGTGCCAGCAGTCAATTCGGACAGGGCGTTCTGAGCACTGAAGCTTTCTTT. It translates to CASSQFGQGVLSTEAFF.

This clone was seen only a few times. J is TRBJ1-2 and V is TRBV5-6, with a tentative D call TRBD1 (5 bases). V lost 2 bases and J 3 bases, leaving 8 bases between the germline ends. There are 13 residues in the CDR3. Germline-derived CDR1 and CDR2 are SGHDT and YYEEEE. CDR3 sequence: CASSFGRDYGYTF. CDR3 sequence (DNA): TGTGCCAGCAGCTTCGGCAGGGACTATGGCTACACCTTC.

The chain combines TRBV19 with TRBJ2-7; D gene uncertain. Germline V lookup: CDR1 LNHDA, CDR2 SQIVND (reference sequence). This CDR3 is 15 amino acids long. Trimming left V 6 bases short and J 2 bases short, with 17 bases between. CDR3 residues: CASSPHATLTYEQYF. The CDR3 DNA is TGTGCCAGTAGCCCCCACGCGACACTCACCTACGAGCAGTACTTC.

V usage is TRBV2 and J usage is TRBJ2-1; TRBD2 matches at 12 bases. The V and J ends lost 1 base and 9 bases, in that order; junction bases with no gene match: 1. This CDR3 has 14 residues. In germline, CDR1 is SNHLY, CDR2 FYNNEI. Written as DNA, the CDR3 is TGTGCCAGCAGTGAAGGACTAGCGGGAGTTGAGCAGTTCTTC. Encoded protein: CASSEGLAGVEQFF.

The rearrangement links TRBV27 to TRBJ1-1; TRBD1 matches 7 bases. Germline CDR1 reads MNHEY; CDR2 reads SMNVEV (reference sequence). The CDR3 is 15 amino acids. J lost 7 bases, V lost 4 bases, and 12 bases had no gene match. The DNA for the CDR3 is TGTGCCAGCAGTTCACTTCCCGGGACAGAGAGTGAAGCTTTCTTT. Its protein is CASSSLPGTESEAFF.

This chain joins TRBV28 and TRBJ2-7, with TRBD1 identical over 8 bases. The germline gives CDR1 MDHEN, CDR2 SYDVKM. Losses at the gene ends were 8 bases for V and 6 bases for J; bases not matched to a gene: 12. CDR3 length equals 14 residues. Written as DNA, the CDR3 is TGTGCCAGCCTCCTCCAGGGGGCCACCGGCGAGCAGTACTTC. Translation gives CASLLQGATGEQYF.

This clone was found a few times. The V and J genes are TRBV19 and TRBJ1-6, with 7 bases identical to TRBD1. There are 16 residues in the CDR3. V gave up 7 bases and J gave up 2 bases; unmatched junction bases: 8. Germline CDR1 is LNHDA and CDR2 is SQIVND (reference sequence). The CDR3 is CASTKTGITYNSPLHF. Here the CDR3 DNA reads TGTGCCAGTACCAAGACAGGGATTACCTATAATTCACCCCTCCACTTT. Filled out from reference TRBV19 and TRBJ1-6, the complete variable domain reads DGGITQSPKYLFRKEGQNVTLSCEQNLNHDAMYWYRQDPGQGLRLIYYSQIVNDFQKGDIAEGYSVSREKKESFPLTVTSAQKNPTAFYLCASTKTGITYNSPLHFGNGTRLTVT.

This clone was observed once. The CDR3 sequence is CASRGLAGGPGEQFF. CDR3 bases: TGTGCCAGCAGGGGACTAGCGGGGGGGCCGGGTGAGCAGTTCTTC. V usage is TRBV7-6 and J usage is TRBJ2-1, with 16 bases identical to TRBD2. CDR1 and CDR2 from the germline V gene are SGHVS and FNYEAQ. The CDR3 has 15 amino acids. V shed 6 bases, J shed 9 bases, and the junction held 5 bases outside the gene matches.

This clone was seen just once. CDR3 nucleotide sequence: TGTGCCAGCAGTTACCGGGACAGGTTGGTTGAGCAGTACTTC. It encodes CASSYRDRLVEQYF. V usage is TRBV6-5 and J usage is TRBJ2-7; 8 positions match TRBD1. The CDR3 has 14 amino acids. J gave up 7 bases and V 2 bases, and 7 bases lay outside the gene matches. Germline lookup yields CDR1 MNHEY and CDR2 SVGAGI.

This chain uses TRBV25-1 with TRBJ1-2; weak D call: TRBD1 (6 bases). V was cut by 2 bases and J by 8 bases, with 18 bases left in between. CDR3 length equals 15 residues. Germline V CDR1 and CDR2: MGHDK, SYGVNS. CDR3 in amino acids: CASSEGSGGYLGYTF. Written as DNA, the CDR3 is TGTGCCAGCAGTGAAGGGTCGGGGGGCTATCTAGGCTACACCTTC.

The J gene is TRBJ1-2, the V gene TRBV28; TRBD1 agrees at 7 bases. The germline V gene has CDR1 MDHEN and CDR2 SYDVKM. This CDR3 has 13 residues. Trimming cost V 4 bases and J 7 bases; bases outside gene matches: 6. CDR3 region: CASSSQGPGGYTF. CDR3 coding DNA: TGTGCCAGCAGTTCACAGGGGCCAGGTGGCTACACCTTC.

This clone was detected only once. The chain uses TRBV5-1 and TRBJ1-3, with 7 bases matching TRBD1. There are 17 residues in the CDR3. V dropped 4 bases and J dropped 1; count of bases not matched to a gene: 11. Germline CDR1 and CDR2: SGHRS and YFSETQ. The CDR3 protein is CASSPRQGGPSGNTIYF. CDR3 in DNA: TGCGCCAGCAGCCCTAGACAGGGAGGACCTTCTGGAAACACCATATATTTT.

The CDR3, as DNA: TGCGCCAGCAGCCTGGACAGGAGCGCTAACGAGCAGTACTTC. Translation gives CASSLDRSANEQYF. The rearrangement links TRBV4-1 to TRBJ2-7; 7 positions match TRBD1. Germline V gene lookup returns CDR1 MGHRA and CDR2 YSYEKL. V trimming: 4 bases; J trimming: 5 bases; junction bases outside the gene matches: 8. This CDR3 contains 14 residues.

The chain has TRBV6-5 and TRBJ2-3; the D gene is possibly TRBD2 (5 bases). The CDR3 sequence is 14 residues long. V lost 2 bases, J lost 2 bases, and 8 bases lay in between. CDR1 MNHEY and CDR2 SVGAGI come from the germline V gene. CDR3: CASSYREDTDTQYF. Written as DNA, the CDR3 is TGTGCCAGCAGTTACCGGGAAGACACAGATACGCAGTATTTT.

This clone was detected only once. J is TRBJ2-1 and V is TRBV4-2, with 10 nucleotides matching TRBD2. V trimming: 1 base; J trimming: 4 bases; junction bases outside the gene matches: 10. The CDR3 length is 18 residues. CDR1 and CDR2 (germline): LGHNA, YNFKEQ. The CDR3 region is CASSQVGLAGGSYNEQFF. The CDR3 nucleotides are TGTGCCAGCAGCCAAGTAGGGTTAGCGGGGGGCTCATACAATGAGCAGTTCTTC.

The chain uses TRBV9 and TRBJ2-7; possible D gene TRBD1, 6 bases. The V end was cut by 0 bases, the J end by 2 bases, with 12 bases between. CDR1 SGDLS and CDR2 YYNGEE come from the germline V gene. There are 15 residues in the CDR3. CDR3 in DNA: TGTGCCAGCAGCGTAGTGGCAGGGGAAGCCTACGAGCAGTACTTC. Translated: CASSVVAGEAYEQYF.